This T cell receptor (beta chain) emerged from a study of blood T cell repertoires in COVID-19. Looking at the study overall: Researchers got acute and convalescent COVID-19 samples from the United States, Italy and Spain.

In the original workflow: Estimates of nucleated cell counts were drawn from the amplification of reference gene primers. Clones were sequenced by immunoSEQ multiplex PCR, and TCRdb holds only the in-frame ones, with some missing. V and J calls and clone size are as listed in that table; D and trimming were resolved from the DNA. The data contain approximately 210,000 clones, roughly 80% of them seen just once; the ten biggest clones take up 15% to 20%. The germline V and J ends were trimmed by 5 bases and 7 bases, with 11 bases remaining between them. This CDR3 contains 12 residues. Germline V gives CDR1 MDHEN, CDR2 SYDVKM.

The sequencing sample was made of peripheral blood. The TCR sequence derives from a man aged 25 to 40 with active or convalescent COVID-19. The chain combines TRBV28 with TRBJ1-2; weak D call: TRBD1 (5 bases). The CDR3 region has the DNA TGTGCCAGCAGTCCAGGGTTTGGTGGCTACACCTTC. Translated, it gives CASSPGFGGYTF.